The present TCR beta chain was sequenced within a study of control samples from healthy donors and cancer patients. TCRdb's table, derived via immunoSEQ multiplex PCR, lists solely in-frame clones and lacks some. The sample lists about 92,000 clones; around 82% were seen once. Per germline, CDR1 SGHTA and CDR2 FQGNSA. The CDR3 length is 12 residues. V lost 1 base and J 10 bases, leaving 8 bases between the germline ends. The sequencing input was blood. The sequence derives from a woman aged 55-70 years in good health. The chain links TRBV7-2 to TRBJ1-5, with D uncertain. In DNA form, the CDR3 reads TGTGCCAGCAGCTTAGGCCGGGGACCCCAGCATTTT. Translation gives CASSLGRGPQHF.